This T cell receptor beta chain stems from a study of blood T cell repertoires in COVID-19. In the source study's methods: Amplification with reference gene primers provided the estimates of nucleated cell counts. Clones were read by immunoSEQ multiplex PCR, and TCRdb kept only the in-frame ones, dropping some. V and J calls and clone size are as listed in that table; D and trimming were resolved from the DNA. Among 250,000 to 400,000 clones, around 86% were seen once, and the ten largest hold 1%. Germline values: CDR1 SGHRS, CDR2 YFSETQ. Trimming left V 5 bases short and J 1 base short, with 16 bases between. CDR3 size: 15 residues.

Sequenced: peripheral blood. The TCR was taken from a man aged 45-60 years with active or convalescent COVID-19. J is TRBJ2-7 and V is TRBV5-1; tentative D call: TRBD1 (5 bases). In nucleotides, the CDR3 is TGCGCCAGCAGGTCAGGGCTCTATGGTTCCTACGAGCAGTACTTC. As protein: CASRSGLYGSYEQYF. The whole variable domain, remainder taken from reference TRBV5-1 and TRBJ2-7, is KAGVTQTPRYLIKTRGQQVTLSCSPISGHRSVSWYQQTPGQGLQFLFEYFSETQRNKGNFPGRFSGRQFSNSRSEMNVSTLELGDSALYLCASRSGLYGSYEQYFGPGTRLTVT.